This TCR beta chain is from a study of Graves' ophthalmopathy and Graves' hyperthyroidism. The study, taken as a whole, reports: With roughly 65% sensitivity and approximately 72% specificity, the model predicted ophthalmopathy progression.

The sequenced template was RNA, covering the TCR beta CDR3 region. Scientists carried out first-round RT-PCR using HTBI primers and then a second-round multiplex PCR. TCRdb re-derived calls from the multiplex PCR reads in MiXCR, one entry per CDR3 protein. Here the sample spans 600,000 to 700,000 distinct CDR3 sequences, about 41% being singletons. Worth noting for this clonotype: Its antigen is unidentified.

The CDR3 sequence is 15 residues long. CDR1 DFQATT and CDR2 SNEGSKA come from the germline V gene (reference sequence). After removal of 0 bases from V and 2 bases from J, the junction contained 6 bases not matched to a gene. The TCR comes from an adult man with Graves' ophthalmopathy. Sample: peripheral blood. The chain is built from TRBV20-1 and TRBJ2-7; the match to TRBD2 covers 8 bases. CDR3 sequence reads: CSARDTQTSAYEQYF. The CDR3, as DNA: TGCAGTGCTAGAGATACCCAGACTAGCGCCTACGAGCAGTACTTC.